A single sample is the source of the 5 T cell receptor beta chains below, sequenced in a study of spatial heterogeneity in lung cancer (dated by TCRdb to about 2019). The library was produced with 5' RACE. The sequencing machine was a NextSeq 500. Through fastp at Q25 and MiXCR, TCRdb rebuilt clones from the public reads, retaining in-frame beta chains. Rows with a matching CDR3 protein are joined into one entry that keeps the most common DNA and genes. In this sample the table shows about 70,000 distinct CDR3 sequences, 7.5% to 10% of which occur a single time. 1.9% of the sample comes from the top ten. The time point label, as the study defines it: blood at routine non-recurrence follow-up after resection. The sequencing used PBMCs, collected at follow-up. The origin of the receptors is a female donor with early-stage non-small cell lung cancer.

This clonotype showed up many times. V is TRBV11-1 and J is TRBJ2-1; weak D call: TRBD1 (6 bases). Trimming left V 0 bases short and J 6 bases short, with 12 bases between. CDR3 length: 15 amino acids. The germline V gene has CDR1 SGHAT and CDR2 FQDESV (reference sequence). The CDR3: CASSLAGASGNEQFF. For the CDR3, the DNA is TGTGCCAGCAGCTTAGCGGGGGCATCCGGCAATGAGCAGTTCTTC.

This clonotype was seen more than once but under ten times. The chain joins TRBV28 to TRBJ2-7; 9 positions agree with TRBD1. The CDR3 runs to 17 residues. V was clipped by 5 bases and J by 4 bases; unmatched bases: 15. Germline V gene sequence: CDR1 MDHEN, CDR2 SYDVKM. The CDR3 nucleotides are TGTGCCAGCAGTAAGAGGTCCACGGGGACAGGGATTTACGAGCAGTACTTC. It translates to CASSKRSTGTGIYEQYF.

This clonotype was counted between two and nine times. This chain connects TRBV5-1 to TRBJ1-6; D is perhaps TRBD1 (5 bases). V was pared by 3 bases and J by 9 bases, with 16 bases between. Germline V gives CDR1 SGHRS, CDR2 YFSETQ. The CDR3 spans 15 residues. CDR3 region: CASSSGVGGTSPLHF. The CDR3 DNA sequence: TGCGCCAGCAGCTCCGGGGTCGGGGGGACTTCACCCCTCCACTTT.

This clonotype was seen ten or more times. V gene TRBV7-6 combines with J gene TRBJ2-7; D possibly uses TRBD1 or TRBD2 (6 bases each). V shed 5 bases and J shed 4 bases, with 18 bases lying between them. The CDR3 extends over 15 amino acids. CDR1 and CDR2 from the germline V gene are SGHVS and FNYEAQ. CDR3 protein: CASSQSGGGHYEQYF. The CDR3 DNA follows: TGTGCCAGCAGCCAAAGCGGAGGGGGGCATTACGAGCAGTACTTC. The full variable domain, completed using reference TRBV7-6 and TRBJ2-7, is GAGVSQSPRYKVTKRGQDVALRCDPISGHVSLYWYRQALGQGPEFLTYFNYEAQQDKSGLPNDRFSAERPEGSISTLTIQRTEQRDSAMYRCASSQSGGGHYEQYFGPGTRLTVT.

This clonotype occurred a few times. The CDR3 region is CASSQTPDEQYF. CDR3 DNA sequence: TGTGCCAGCAGCCAGACACCCGACGAGCAGTACTTC. This rearrangement joins TRBV3-1 to TRBJ2-7; D gene unclear. The CDR3 totals 12 residues. Trimming removed 3 bases at V and 5 bases at J, with 8 bases between. Germline CDR1 and CDR2: LGHDT and YNNKEL (reference sequence).